This note documents a single T cell receptor (beta chain) sequence. What it recognizes is unknown. The data were taken from a study of shared clonotypes between healthy human individuals. Whole-study findings and limits: An expected dependence of interdonor clonotype sharing on sequencing depth was noted.

All of the donors resided in Nashville, Tennessee, and each was a Caucasian adult. The repertoire was sequenced with immunoSEQ multiplex PCR; TCRdb's copy has only in-frame clones and lacks some. The table includes roughly 2.5 million clones, approximately 94% detected once. Material: naive CD4+ T cells sorted from blood. Subset denoted: CD45RA+ positively selected. The sequence was collected from a man between 18 and 29 years old in good health.

The CDR3 nucleotides read TGTGCCAGCAGCTTAGGCTCAGGGGTTGGAAACACCATATATTTT. Its protein is CASSLGSGVGNTIYF. The chain couples TRBV11-2 to TRBJ1-3, with D possibly being TRBD1 (6 bases). V gave up 1 base and J gave up 3 bases, with 10 bases separating them. CDR1 is SGHAT, CDR2 FQNNGV, per germline. CDR3 length: 15 amino acids.